This T cell receptor (beta chain) was sequenced for a study of OX40 agonist ivuxolimab in advanced cancers. At the level of the study: Two patients with cutaneous melanoma and one with hepatocellular carcinoma, three in total, showed partial responses. General study points: On average, CD8+ T cells had more expanded clones than CD4+. Some patients who did not respond also had low normalized T-cell clonal expansion.

At cycle 4 day 1, cycle 7 day 1, and baseline, blood was sampled. Measured with immunoSEQ multiplex PCR; TCRdb has only the in-frame clones, and not every one. The profile shows fewer than 100,000 clones, around 85% of them singletons. Comments on this clone: Antigen: not known.

The V gene's germline CDR1 is MNHEY and CDR2 SMNVEV (reference sequence). The V and J ends lost 3 bases and 5 bases, in that order; junction bases with no gene match: 4. The CDR3 has 14 amino acids. The sequence was collected from an adult with an advanced solid tumor such as melanoma, head and neck, liver or kidney cancer. The V and J genes are TRBV27 and TRBJ2-5; TRBD2 agrees at 9 bases. The sample in question was CD4+ or CD8+ T cells sorted from blood, obtained in a trial of the OX40 agonist ivuxolimab. The CDR3 region has the DNA TGTGCCAGCAGTTTTCGGCTAGCGGGGGAGACCCAGTACTTC. Translation: CASSFRLAGETQYF.